The clone carrying this T cell receptor beta chain was counted a single time. The sample comes from a study of blood T cell repertoires in COVID-19. Study background: Acute-phase and convalescent COVID-19 samples originated in the United States, Italy and Spain. Sources were T cells, B-cell-depleted T cells, or PBMCs; the material itself was cDNA or gDNA.

Per the original methods: By means of reference gene primer amplification, nucleated cell counts were estimated. Repertoires were generated with immunoSEQ multiplex PCR, while TCRdb's copy carries only in-frame clones and drops some. V and J calls and clone size are as listed in that table; D and trimming were resolved from the DNA. The sample consists of some 150,000 clones, 70% to 85% of them appearing once. The receptor was derived from a man in his 60s with COVID-19, enrolled during active disease. Sequencing was carried out using peripheral blood.

CDR3 amino acids: CASSRTGGHGYTF. CDR3 nucleotide sequence: TGTGCCAGTAGCAGGACAGGGGGCCATGGCTACACCTTC. The chain uses TRBV19 and TRBJ1-2, with 11 positions matching TRBD1. The CDR3 is made up of 13 amino acids. From germline, CDR1 is LNHDA and CDR2 SQIVND (reference sequence). Trimming took 6 bases from V and 6 from J; bases not matched to a gene: 3. Full variable domain (rest looked up from reference TRBV19 and TRBJ1-2): DGGITQSPKYLFRKEGQNVTLSCEQNLNHDAMYWYRQDPGQGLRLIYYSQIVNDFQKGDIAEGYSVSREKKESFPLTVTSAQKNPTAFYLCASSRTGGHGYTFGSGTRLTVV.